This T cell receptor beta chain appears in the sequencing data of a study of Tregs in tolerant kidney transplant recipients. Study-level findings and limits: Validation in larger populations is needed because few patients were studied. Tregs expanded with activated donor B cells seemed most donor-specific. No direct test of biological reproducibility was done here.

The CDR3 covers 15 residues. Trimming took off 4 bases at V and 0 bases at J, with 10 bases between the two ends. The germline V gene has CDR1 SGHDT and CDR2 YYEEEE. Repertoires were generated with immunoSEQ multiplex PCR, while TCRdb's copy carries only in-frame clones and drops some. This table has some 240,000 clones, around 82% appearing once. CD4+CD25+CD127- Tregs, CD4+CD25- non-Tregs, CD4 and CD8 cells were sorted. A remark on this clone: Its antigen is currently unknown.

The V and J genes are TRBV5-6 and TRBJ1-4, with D tentatively TRBD1 (5 bases). This receptor was obtained from a human donor in good health. The specimen sequenced was CD4+ T cells from blood. In DNA, the CDR3 is TGTGCCAGCAGCCGGACACTGGCAACTAATGAAAAACTGTTTTTT. Its protein is CASSRTLATNEKLFF.